The 6 T cell receptor beta chains below were found in one sample sequenced in a study of blood T cell repertoires in COVID-19. Generated by immunoSEQ multiplex PCR, the TCRdb table keeps only in-frame clones and is missing some. This table has approximately 150,000 clones, around 87% appearing once. The sequencing sample was made of peripheral blood. The source of these receptors is a man older than 75 with acute or convalescent COVID-19.

CDR3 nucleotides: TGTGCCACCAGTGACTCAGGGTTGAACCAAGAGACCCAGTACTTC. It yields the protein CATSDSGLNQETQYF. The chain employs TRBV24-1 and TRBJ2-5; a weak D match, TRBD1 (5 bases). V lost 4 bases and J lost 0, with 11 bases in between. The CDR3 sequence is 15 residues long. The germline gives CDR1 KGHDR, CDR2 SFDVKD.

V and J are TRBV27 and TRBJ1-2; TRBD1 is a possible D gene (6 bases). V lost 8 bases and J lost 4, with 14 bases in between. The CDR3 extends over 13 amino acids. Germline V lookup: CDR1 MNHEY, CDR2 SMNVEV (reference sequence). The CDR3 protein is CASRRGGGYGYTF. The CDR3 DNA sequence: TGTGCCAGCCGAAGGGGAGGGGGCTATGGCTACACCTTC.

V is TRBV3-1 (or the pseudogene TRBV3-2) and J is TRBJ2-7, with D tentatively TRBD2 (5 bases). This CDR3 comprises 14 residues. The germline V and J ends were trimmed by 1 base and 6 bases, with 13 bases remaining between them. The germline gives CDR1 LGHDT, CDR2 YNNKEL (reference sequence). The CDR3 DNA is TGTGCCAGCAGCCAAGTGAGGGATAGGCTCGAGCAGTACTTC. Translated: CASSQVRDRLEQYF.

This clone was recorded once. The chain couples TRBV7-2 to TRBJ1-5; no reliable D call. V was shortened by 6 bases and J by 0 bases, with 12 bases between the two germline ends. Looked up from germline, CDR1 is SGHTA and CDR2 is FQGNSA. The CDR3 is 15 amino acids. Written as DNA, the CDR3 is TGTGCCAGCAGACTAACGGGGTATAGCAATCAGCCCCAGCATTTT. It specifies CASRLTGYSNQPQHF.

The chain links TRBV28 to TRBJ2-7; D is uncertain. The CDR3 is 14 residues long. Germline assignment: CDR1 MDHEN and CDR2 SYDVKM. Trimming took off 5 bases at V and 2 bases at J, with 13 bases between the two ends. The CDR3 spells CASSLATLPYEQYF. The CDR3 nucleotides read TGTGCCAGCAGTCTCGCAACCCTACCCTACGAGCAGTACTTC.

J is TRBJ2-7 and V is TRBV11-2, with TRBD1 identical over 8 bases. Germline CDR1 SGHAT, CDR2 FQNNGV. J gave up 4 bases and V 0 bases, and 5 bases lay outside the gene matches. This CDR3 spans 15 amino acids. CDR3 region: CASSLEAGGRYEQYF. In nucleotides, the CDR3 is TGTGCCAGCAGCTTAGAGGCAGGGGGCAGGTACGAGCAGTACTTC.